A selection of T cell receptor beta chains follows, all from one sample in a study of blood T cell repertoires in COVID-19. Sequenced by immunoSEQ multiplex PCR; TCRdb stores in-frame clones only, minus some. The table includes some 99,000 clones, about 78% detected once. The sequenced sample was peripheral blood. All receptors come from a human donor in a cohort sampled during active or convalescent COVID-19. Each CDR3 is given with its conserved first and last residue. The D gene is left open where the match is weak. Size is stated for part of the rows, as once, few or many counts, or as a class when the clone is expanded.

D gene: -
J gene: TRBJ1-6
clone size: -
V gene: TRBV6-5
CDR3 DNA: TGTGCCAGCAGTTACTCGTCCGGGACTGGGGGACCCCTCCACTTT
CDR3 protein: CASSYSSGTGGPLHF

D gene: -
J gene: TRBJ1-4
clone size: -
V gene: TRBV5-1
CDR3 DNA: TGCGCCAGCAGCTTGGTAGCGGGACGCCCGAATGAAAAACTGTTTTTT
CDR3 protein: CASSLVAGRPNEKLFF

D gene: TRBD1
J gene: TRBJ1-2
clone size: -
V gene: TRBV4-1
CDR3 DNA: TGCGCCAGCAGCCAAGGGCAGGGGGGAGTTAACTATGGCTACACCTTC
CDR3 protein: CASSQGQGGVNYGYTF

D gene: -
J gene: TRBJ2-2
clone size: -
V gene: TRBV9
CDR3 DNA: TGTGCCAGCAGCGTAGTGGGCGGGGCGAACACCGGGGAGCTGTTTTTT
CDR3 protein: CASSVVGGANTGELFF

D gene: -
J gene: TRBJ2-3
clone size: -
V gene: TRBV6-9
CDR3 DNA: TGTGCCAGCAGTTATTTCGAGGGTTGGTTAGATACGCAGTATTTT
CDR3 protein: CASSYFEGWLDTQYF

D gene: -
J gene: TRBJ1-1
clone size: -
V gene: TRBV12-3/TRBV12-4
CDR3 DNA: TGTGCCAGCAGAATTAACAGAGAAGCTTTCTTT
CDR3 protein: CASRINREAFF

D gene: -
J gene: TRBJ1-6
clone size: -
V gene: TRBV18
CDR3 DNA: TGTGCCAGCTCACCAGCAGGGTCTAATTCACCCCTCCACTTT
CDR3 protein: CASSPAGSNSPLHF

D gene: TRBD1
J gene: TRBJ2-5
clone size: -
V gene: TRBV5-1
CDR3 DNA: TGCGCCAGCAGCTACACCACCCACAGGGGTGGAACTGCCCACCCAAAAGAGACCCAGTACTTC
CDR3 protein: CASSYTTHRGGTAHPKETQYF

D gene: TRBD1
J gene: TRBJ2-1
clone size: -
V gene: TRBV19
CDR3 DNA: TGTGCCAGTAGTATATGGGACAGGGGGGGGGAGCAGTTCTTC
CDR3 protein: CASSIWDRGGEQFF

D gene: TRBD1
J gene: TRBJ2-4
clone size: -
V gene: TRBV5-6
CDR3 DNA: TGTGCCAGCAGCCGGACAGGGGGATACGTTGACATTCAGTACTTC
CDR3 protein: CASSRTGGYVDIQYF

D gene: TRBD1
J gene: TRBJ1-2
clone size: -
V gene: TRBV19
CDR3 DNA: TGTGCCAGTACCGGGACAGGGGCATATGTCTATGGCTACACCTTC
CDR3 protein: CASTGTGAYVYGYTF

D gene: TRBD1
J gene: TRBJ2-3
clone size: -
V gene: TRBV24-1
CDR3 DNA: TGTGCCACCAGCAAGCATACAGGGGGCTGGAAAGATACGCAGTATTTT
CDR3 protein: CATSKHTGGWKDTQYF

D gene: -
J gene: TRBJ2-2
clone size: -
V gene: TRBV7-3
CDR3 DNA: TGTGCCAGCAGCCGTGGGGGCGGGGGCCCGAACACCGGGGAGCTGTTTTTT
CDR3 protein: CASSRGGGGPNTGELFF

D gene: -
J gene: TRBJ2-7
clone size: -
V gene: TRBV29-1
CDR3 DNA: TGCAGCACGTTGACGCGGACCTACGAGCAGTACTTC
CDR3 protein: CSTLTRTYEQYF

D gene: -
J gene: TRBJ1-6
clone size: -
V gene: TRBV11-2
CDR3 DNA: TGTGCCAGCAGCCTTGTTTTTAAAAGCGGGGGGCTTCTCCTCCACTTT
CDR3 protein: CASSLVFKSGGLLLHF

D gene: TRBD2
J gene: TRBJ2-1
clone size: -
V gene: TRBV28
CDR3 DNA: TGTGCCAGCAGTCCCCCCGGACTAGTGTTGGATGAGCAGTTCTTC
CDR3 protein: CASSPPGLVLDEQFF

D gene: TRBD1
J gene: TRBJ2-3
clone size: -
V gene: TRBV7-2
CDR3 DNA: TGTGCCAGCAGCAGACAGGGGGGAACAGATACGCAGTATTTT
CDR3 protein: CASSRQGGTDTQYF

D gene: TRBD1
J gene: TRBJ1-5
clone size: -
V gene: TRBV6-2/TRBV6-3
CDR3 DNA: TGTGCCAGCAGACCTAGGACAGGTAATCAGCCCCAGCATTTT
CDR3 protein: CASRPRTGNQPQHF

D gene: -
J gene: TRBJ2-5
clone size: -
V gene: TRBV9
CDR3 DNA: TGTGCCAGCACTCAAACAGCGGGCGCACAAGAGACCCAGTACTTC
CDR3 protein: CASTQTAGAQETQYF

D gene: -
J gene: TRBJ2-7
clone size: -
V gene: TRBV3-1/TRBV3-2
CDR3 DNA: TGTGCCAGCAGCCAACTGTCTAGCTACGAGCAGTACTTC
CDR3 protein: CASSQLSSYEQYF

D gene: TRBD1
J gene: TRBJ1-4
clone size: -
V gene: TRBV7-6
CDR3 DNA: TGTGCCAGCAGCACCCCGGGACAGGCTAATGAAAAACTGTTTTTT
CDR3 protein: CASSTPGQANEKLFF

D gene: TRBD1
J gene: TRBJ1-1
clone size: -
V gene: TRBV7-9
CDR3 DNA: TGTGCCAGCAGCTGGAGGACAGGGCACACTGAAGCTTTCTTT
CDR3 protein: CASSWRTGHTEAFF

D gene: TRBD2
J gene: TRBJ2-3
clone size: few
V gene: TRBV4-1
CDR3 DNA: TGCGCCAGCAGCCAAAGTACGGGACTAGCAAGCACAGATACGCAGTATTTT
CDR3 protein: CASSQSTGLASTDTQYF

D gene: TRBD1
J gene: TRBJ2-7
clone size: -
V gene: TRBV7-2
CDR3 DNA: TGTGCCAGCAGCTTAGTCTCGGGACAGGCCCACGAGCAGTACTTC
CDR3 protein: CASSLVSGQAHEQYF

D gene: -
J gene: TRBJ1-2
clone size: -
V gene: TRBV28
CDR3 DNA: TGTGCCAGCAGTTTAAGGGGCGTCGGTGGCTACACCTTC
CDR3 protein: CASSLRGVGGYTF

D gene: -
J gene: TRBJ2-1
clone size: -
V gene: TRBV5-1
CDR3 DNA: TGCGCCAGCAGCTCGCGGGGACCTCCCGCGCTTCGTGAGCAGTTCTTC
CDR3 protein: CASSSRGPPALREQFF

D gene: -
J gene: TRBJ1-3
clone size: -
V gene: TRBV30
CDR3 DNA: TGTGCCTGGAGGCAGGGAAACACCATATATTTT
CDR3 protein: CAWRQGNTIYF

D gene: -
J gene: TRBJ2-3
clone size: -
V gene: TRBV7-2
CDR3 DNA: TGTGCCAGCAGCTCAATGAGGGACTCATGGGCGCAGTATTTT
CDR3 protein: CASSSMRDSWAQYF

D gene: -
J gene: TRBJ2-7
clone size: -
V gene: TRBV7-2
CDR3 DNA: TGTGCCAGCAGCTTAAGACCAGCAGGGCCCTACGAGCAGTACTTC
CDR3 protein: CASSLRPAGPYEQYF

D gene: -
J gene: TRBJ1-2
clone size: few
V gene: TRBV29-1
CDR3 DNA: TGCAGCGTTGAAGATCGGACAGATTATGGCTACACCTTC
CDR3 protein: CSVEDRTDYGYTF

D gene: -
J gene: TRBJ2-7
clone size: few
V gene: TRBV14
CDR3 DNA: TGTGCCAGCAGCCAAGCCAGGTACGAGCAGTACTTC
CDR3 protein: CASSQARYEQYF

D gene: -
J gene: TRBJ2-2
clone size: -
V gene: TRBV12-3/TRBV12-4
CDR3 DNA: TGTGCCAGCAGTGGACTCCGAGCCGGGGAGCTGTTTTTT
CDR3 protein: CASSGLRAGELFF

D gene: -
J gene: TRBJ2-3
clone size: -
V gene: TRBV5-6
CDR3 DNA: TGTGCCAGCAGAGACGGTCCTCAGGCAGATACGCAGTATTTT
CDR3 protein: CASRDGPQADTQYF

D gene: -
J gene: TRBJ2-4
clone size: -
V gene: TRBV19
CDR3 DNA: TGTGCCAGTAGTATTAACAGGCAGCAGCTAATGGCCAAAAACATTCAGTACTTC
CDR3 protein: CASSINRQQLMAKNIQYF

D gene: -
J gene: TRBJ2-7
clone size: once
V gene: TRBV28
CDR3 DNA: TGTGCCAGCAGTTTAGCTACTAGCGAGCAGTACTTC
CDR3 protein: CASSLATSEQYF

D gene: -
J gene: TRBJ2-5
clone size: -
V gene: TRBV19
CDR3 DNA: TGTGCCAGCTCCCCTCGTGGCGCAGGGTGGCAAGAGACCCAGTACTTC
CDR3 protein: CASSPRGAGWQETQYF

D gene: -
J gene: TRBJ2-6
clone size: few
V gene: TRBV9
CDR3 DNA: TGTGCCAGCAGCGCCCACCCTGGGGAGGTCTCTGGGGCCAACGTCCTGACTTTC
CDR3 protein: CASSAHPGEVSGANVLTF

D gene: TRBD1
J gene: TRBJ2-7
clone size: once
V gene: TRBV7-6
CDR3 DNA: TGTGCCAGCAGCTTAGCGATGGGACAGAGCTCCTACGAGCAGTACTTC
CDR3 protein: CASSLAMGQSSYEQYF

D gene: TRBD2
J gene: TRBJ2-1
clone size: -
V gene: TRBV6-6
CDR3 DNA: TGTGCCAGCAGTTTGATTACTAGCGGGAGGCATGAGCAGTTCTTC
CDR3 protein: CASSLITSGRHEQFF

D gene: TRBD1
J gene: TRBJ2-7
clone size: -
V gene: TRBV27
CDR3 DNA: TGTGCCAGCAGTTTCAGGGACAGTTCGAAGCAGTACTTC
CDR3 protein: CASSFRDSSKQYF